The clone carrying this TCR beta chain was detected a few times. The antigen is unknown. This sample stems from a study of cytomegalovirus exposure and HLA in healthy donors. Study-level information: Earlier, almost 120 million unique TCR beta sequences were recovered from around 190 million T cells by an analysis.

This donor had no CMV serostatus on record. In the PCR, 60 Vbeta and 13 Jbeta primers were used. Generated by immunoSEQ multiplex PCR, the TCRdb table keeps only in-frame clones and is missing some. The sample lists about 59,000 clones, 65% to 90% occurring once. Findings of the study overall: The authors reported that TCR beta sequences could predict HLA-A and HLA-B alleles. These predictions were accurate for most subjects in the first cohort.

This clonotype originated in a human donor in good health. Sequencing input: PBMCs.

The CDR3, as DNA: TGTGCCAGCAGTGTAACCGGGACAGGCGCCTACGAGCAGTACTTC. This sequence encodes CASSVTGTGAYEQYF. The chain couples TRBV6-1 to TRBJ2-7; 8 nucleotides align to TRBD1. J lost 2 bases, V lost 4 bases, and 7 bases had no gene match. The CDR3 extends over 15 amino acids. Germline V lookup: CDR1 MNHNS, CDR2 SASEGT.